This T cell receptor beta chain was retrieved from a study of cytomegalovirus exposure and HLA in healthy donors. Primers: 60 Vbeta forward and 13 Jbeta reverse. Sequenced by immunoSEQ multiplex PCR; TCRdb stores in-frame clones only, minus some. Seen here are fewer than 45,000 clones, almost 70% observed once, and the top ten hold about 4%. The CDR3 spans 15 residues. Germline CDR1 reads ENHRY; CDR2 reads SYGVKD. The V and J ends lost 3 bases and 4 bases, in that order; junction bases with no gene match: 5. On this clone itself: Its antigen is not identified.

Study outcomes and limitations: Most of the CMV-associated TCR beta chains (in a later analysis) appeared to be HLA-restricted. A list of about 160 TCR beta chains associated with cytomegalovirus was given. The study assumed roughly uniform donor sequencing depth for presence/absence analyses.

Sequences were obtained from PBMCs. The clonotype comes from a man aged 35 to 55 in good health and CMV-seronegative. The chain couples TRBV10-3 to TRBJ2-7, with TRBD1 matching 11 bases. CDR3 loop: CAISEPGQGAYEQYF. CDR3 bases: TGTGCCATCAGTGAACCCGGACAGGGGGCGTACGAGCAGTACTTC.